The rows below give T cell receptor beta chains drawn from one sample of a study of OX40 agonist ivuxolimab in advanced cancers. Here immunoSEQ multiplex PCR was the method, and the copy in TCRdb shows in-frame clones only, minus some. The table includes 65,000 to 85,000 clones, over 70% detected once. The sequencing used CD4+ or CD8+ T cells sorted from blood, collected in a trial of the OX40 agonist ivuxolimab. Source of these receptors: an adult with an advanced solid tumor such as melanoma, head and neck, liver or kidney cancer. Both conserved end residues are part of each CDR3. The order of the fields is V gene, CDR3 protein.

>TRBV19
CASSSGTGGERGYTF
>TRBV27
CASSAKGQGAYEQYF
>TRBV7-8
CASSLDKGQGYF
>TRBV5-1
CASSWIDRDTGELFF
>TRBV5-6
CASSQGPSWGYEQYF
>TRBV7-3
CASSLGGYTGELFF
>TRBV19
CASSTLRTGPFSGYTF
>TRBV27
CATRPSTGGNQPQHF
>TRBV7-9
CASSSNRGGHRRTYEQYF
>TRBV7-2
CASSLAQRVPYYGYTF
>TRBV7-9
CASTRGEGTEAFF
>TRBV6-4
CASSGEGRMRDYGYTF
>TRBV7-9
CASSLWGNTEAFF
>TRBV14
CASSPPGLAGGHRGYF
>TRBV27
CASSSQTAVYEQYF
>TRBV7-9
CASSFAAGSNTGELFF
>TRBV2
CASSERSGGRYFYEQYF
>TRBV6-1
CASSERAGRAFF
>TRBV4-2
CASSQGRRSSPLHF
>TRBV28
CATQTSTDTQYF
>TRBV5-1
CASSLSPGADTEAFF
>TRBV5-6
CASSLAGTAGELFF